The sequence of this T cell receptor (beta chain) was determined in a study of cytomegalovirus exposure and HLA in healthy donors. Whole-study context: In a previous analysis, 110 million or so unique TCR beta sequences were found from 170 million or so T cells. General observations from the study: In a later analysis, a missense DCLRE1C variant was linked to TCR beta V- and J-gene trimming.

A multiplex PCR was run with 60 Vbeta primers and 13 Jbeta primers. The method was immunoSEQ multiplex PCR; TCRdb's version includes in-frame clones alone and lacks a portion of them. Of under 150,000 clones listed, around three quarters are singletons. The germline V and J ends were trimmed by 6 bases and 1 base, with 12 bases remaining between them. The CDR3 runs to 15 residues. Germline CDR1 is WNHNN and CDR2 is SYGVQD (reference sequence). As for this clone: What it recognizes is unknown.

Nominally healthy donors provided the samples, though records likely missed some immune exposures. This clonotype was obtained from a woman aged 40 to 50 in good health and CMV-seronegative. V is TRBV10-1 and J is TRBJ2-2; possibly TRBD1 for D (5 bases). The specimen sequenced was PBMCs. CDR3 sequence: CASRDHGQNTGELFF. CDR3 in DNA: TGCGCCAGCAGAGACCATGGACAGAACACCGGGGAGCTGTTTTTT.